These 10 T cell receptor beta chains were sequenced from one sample in a study of blood T cell repertoires in COVID-19. Profiled with immunoSEQ multiplex PCR; TCRdb holds only in-frame clones, not every one. The table includes around 30,000 clones, just under 95% detected once. Input material: peripheral blood. Receptors were obtained from a human donor with active COVID-19. The donor label of this sample is uncertain.

J is TRBJ2-1 and V is TRBV5-4, with 7 nucleotides matching TRBD2. J was trimmed by 8 bases and V by 4 bases; bases with no gene match: 6. The germline CDR1 and CDR2 sequences are SGHNT and YYREEE (reference sequence). The CDR3 loop spans 13 amino acids. The CDR3 DNA sequence: TGTGCCAGCAGCCCTACTAGCGAGCATGAGCAGTTCTTC. Amino acids: CASSPTSEHEQFF.

The chain recombines TRBV11-2 with TRBJ2-5; 12 bases agree with TRBD2. Germline values: CDR1 SGHAT, CDR2 FQNNGV. The J segment lost 4 bases and the V segment lost 4 bases, leaving 4 bases of the junction unmatched. The CDR3 extends over 15 amino acids. The CDR3 here is CASSSLAGGVETQYF. In DNA form, the CDR3 reads TGTGCCAGCAGCTCCCTAGCGGGAGGGGTAGAGACCCAGTACTTC.

The chain carries TRBV7-9 and TRBJ2-7; D gene unclear. V was trimmed by 5 bases and J by 1 base, leaving 15 bases between them. Germline-derived CDR1 and CDR2 are SEHNR and FQNEAQ (reference sequence). This CDR3 is built from 15 residues. The CDR3 is CASSVNQVSSYEQYF. The CDR3 DNA reads as TGTGCCAGCAGCGTCAATCAGGTGTCTTCCTACGAGCAGTACTTC.

This chain connects TRBV4-1 to TRBJ1-5, with D possibly being TRBD1 (5 bases). The CDR3 covers 19 residues. Trimming removed 0 bases at V and 4 bases at J, with 22 bases between. CDR1 and CDR2 from the germline V gene are MGHRA and YSYEKL. The CDR3 loop is CASSQDGGGSSSLNQPQHF. The CDR3 DNA reads TGCGCCAGCAGCCAAGATGGGGGGGGTTCTTCGTCCTTAAATCAGCCCCAGCATTTT.

The gene calls are TRBV7-9 and TRBJ1-3; TRBD1 aligns across 7 bases. There are 15 residues in the CDR3. V trimming: 4 bases; J trimming: 3 bases; junction bases outside the gene matches: 6. CDR1 SEHNR and CDR2 FQNEAQ come from the germline V gene (reference sequence). CDR3 residues: CASSSVRTGGNTIYF. The DNA of the CDR3 is TGTGCCAGCAGCTCCGTTAGGACAGGTGGAAACACCATATATTTT.

This clone came up once. The rearrangement links TRBV5-1 to TRBJ2-1; 10 bases are shared with TRBD1. Germline loops: CDR1 SGHRS, CDR2 YFSETQ. Losses at the gene ends were 0 bases for V and 4 bases for J; bases not matched to a gene: 1. This CDR3 has 15 residues. DNA of the CDR3: TGCGCCAGCAGCTTGGGACAGGGGGCGTACAATGAGCAGTTCTTC. It specifies CASSLGQGAYNEQFF.

CDR3 loop: CSVAFGQSHYEQYF. The CDR3 DNA reads as TGCAGCGTTGCGTTTGGACAGAGCCACTACGAGCAGTACTTC. The chain employs TRBV29-1 and TRBJ2-7; a weak D match, TRBD1 (6 bases). This CDR3 is 14 amino acids long. Trimming left V 4 bases short and J 3 bases short, with 16 bases between. Looked up from germline, CDR1 is SQVTM and CDR2 is ANQGSEA.

The gene calls are TRBV5-1 and TRBJ2-7, with 8 bases that match TRBD2. The CDR3 consists of 18 residues. Germline V CDR1 and CDR2: SGHRS, YFSETQ. Unmatched junction bases numbered 15, after V lost 0 bases and J lost 4 bases. Here the CDR3 reads CASSLVSSGGDRLYEQYF. The CDR3 DNA reads as TGCGCCAGCAGCTTGGTTTCGAGCGGGGGCGACCGGCTTTACGAGCAGTACTTC.

This sequence joins TRBV27 and TRBJ2-2; 14 bases line up with TRBD2. The CDR3 contains 19 residues. In germline, CDR1 is MNHEY, CDR2 SMNVEV (reference sequence). V lost 6 bases to trimming and J lost 5 bases; unmatched junction nucleotides: 14. The CDR3 region is CASRRLAGGAIRSTGELFF. CDR3 DNA sequence: TGTGCCAGCAGACGACTAGCGGGAGGGGCAATTCGGTCGACCGGGGAGCTGTTTTTT.

J is TRBJ1-1 and V is TRBV29-1, with D perhaps matching TRBD1 (5 bases). The CDR3 covers 12 residues. The V end lost 5 bases, the J end lost 5 bases, and 12 bases lay between the germline ends. The germline V gene has CDR1 SQVTM and CDR2 ANQGSEA. CDR3 DNA sequence: TGCAGCGTTTCTAGGGGAGGTACTGAAGCTTTCTTT. This gives the protein CSVSRGGTEAFF.